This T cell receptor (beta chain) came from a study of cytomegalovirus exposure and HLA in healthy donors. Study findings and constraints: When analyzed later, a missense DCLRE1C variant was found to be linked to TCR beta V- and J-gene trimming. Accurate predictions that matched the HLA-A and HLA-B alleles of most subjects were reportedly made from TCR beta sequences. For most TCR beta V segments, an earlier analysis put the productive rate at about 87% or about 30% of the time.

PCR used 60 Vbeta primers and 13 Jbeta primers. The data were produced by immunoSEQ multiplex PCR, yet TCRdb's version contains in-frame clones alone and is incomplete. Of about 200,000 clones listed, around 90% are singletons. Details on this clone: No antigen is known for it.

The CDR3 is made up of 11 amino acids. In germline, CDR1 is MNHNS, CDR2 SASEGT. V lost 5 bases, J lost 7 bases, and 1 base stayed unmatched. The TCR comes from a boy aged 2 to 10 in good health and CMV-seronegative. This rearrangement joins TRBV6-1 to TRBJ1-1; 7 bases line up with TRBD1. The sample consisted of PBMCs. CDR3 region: CASSHRGEAFF. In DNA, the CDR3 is TGTGCCAGCAGTCACAGGGGTGAAGCTTTCTTT.